The 15 T cell receptor beta chains reported below all come from one sample, sequenced in a study of identical twins. TCRdb fed the 5' RACE reads into MiXCR, producing one record per CDR3 protein. The sample records 1.5 million to 2 million distinct CDR3 sequences, roughly a third being singletons. Source material: cord blood. These receptors were collected from a newborn girl in good health.

The count of this clonotype is one. The chain employs TRBV28 and TRBJ1-2; possibly TRBD1 for D (6 bases). This CDR3 has 17 amino acids. With 1 base removed from V and 2 bases from J, the gap between germline ends came to 17 bases. Germline CDR1 MDHEN, CDR2 SYDVKM. This chain's CDR3 is CASSLFPPAGVNYGYTF. The CDR3 DNA reads as TGTGCCAGCAGTTTATTCCCCCCGGCAGGGGTAAACTATGGCTACACCTTC.

This chain uses TRBV2 with TRBJ1-2; TRBD1 agrees at 8 bases. Germline CDR1 SNHLY, CDR2 FYNNEI. The CDR3 covers 14 residues. Trimming took 6 bases from V and 4 from J; bases not matched to a gene: 7. The DNA of the CDR3 is TGTGCCAGCAGGGGACCGACAGGGGCCTATGGCTACACCTTC. This sequence encodes CASRGPTGAYGYTF.

The V and J genes are TRBV21-1 and TRBJ1-2; TRBD1 is the table's D call, not checked against the DNA. TRBV21-1 is a pseudogene segment. The CDR3 is 15 residues long. The CDR3 reads CASSKVIGHNYGYTF. CDR3 coding DNA: TGTGCCAGCAGCAAAGTGATCGGACATAACTATGGCTACACCTTC.

This clonotype was detected only a few times. This sequence joins TRBV20-1 and TRBJ1-2; 7 bases fit TRBD1. Looked up from germline, CDR1 is DFQATT and CDR2 is SNEGSKA (reference sequence). V trimming: 7 bases; J trimming: 2 bases; junction bases outside the gene matches: 10. CDR3 length: 14 residues. The CDR3 protein is CSDPGTAKNYGYTF. The CDR3 coding sequence is TGCAGTGACCCCGGGACAGCAAAGAACTATGGCTACACCTTC.

The V call is TRBV20-1, the J call TRBJ1-4; the D gene is possibly TRBD1 (6 bases). The germline gives CDR1 DFQATT, CDR2 SNEGSKA (reference sequence). This CDR3 comprises 13 residues. Trimming took 6 bases from V and 5 from J, leaving 13 bases between them. The CDR3 here is CSAPDSSNEKLFF. The CDR3 DNA follows: TGCAGTGCCCCGGACAGTTCAAATGAAAAACTGTTTTTT.

V and J are TRBV20-1 and TRBJ2-5; 8 bases agree with TRBD2. The CDR3 runs 14 residues. CDR1 is DFQATT and CDR2 is SNEGSKA in the germline V gene (reference sequence). The V gene end was trimmed by 2 bases and the J gene end by 11 bases; junction bases not matched to a gene: 13. The CDR3 here is CSARRPSGRNEQYF. CDR3 coding DNA: TGCAGTGCTAGAAGGCCTAGCGGGCGTAATGAGCAGTACTTC.

This clonotype was seen only a few times. The rearrangement uses TRBV6-5 and TRBJ2-3; perhaps TRBD2 as D (6 bases). This CDR3 region has 16 residues. The germline CDR1 and CDR2 sequences are MNHEY and SVGAGI. The V end lost 0 bases, the J end lost 0 bases, and 10 bases lay between the germline ends. CDR3 bases: TGTGCCAGCAGTTACTCCCTAGCGACTAGCACAGATACGCAGTATTTT. It codes for CASSYSLATSTDTQYF.

This clonotype was found a few times. The V call is TRBV5-1, the J call TRBJ2-3; the match to TRBD2 covers 10 bases. Looked up from germline, CDR1 is SGHRS and CDR2 is YFSETQ. CDR3 length: 16 amino acids. Trimming removed 5 bases from V and 1 base from J; junction bases left unmatched: 7. In DNA, the CDR3 is TGCGCCAGCAGTCGGGGGGGGACTAGCGGCACAGATACGCAGTATTTT. Translating gives CASSRGGTSGTDTQYF.

The V gene is TRBV25-1, the J gene TRBJ2-7; 11 positions match TRBD2. The CDR3 length is 22 residues. Germline V CDR1 and CDR2: MGHDK, SYGVNS. J lost 3 bases, V lost 1 base, and 23 bases had no gene match. The CDR3 DNA is TGTGCCAGCAGTGAATTGGGTCTTCCGACTAGCGGGAAAAGGGTTTGGGACTACGAGCAGTACTTC. It is translated as CASSELGLPTSGKRVWDYEQYF.

CDR3 sequence (DNA): TGTGCCAGCAGTTCCTTCCTCCGGGACACCCAAGAGACCCAGTACTTC. The encoded protein is CASSSFLRDTQETQYF. This sequence joins TRBV27 and TRBJ2-5; the D gene is possibly TRBD1 (6 bases). CDR1 and CDR2 (germline): MNHEY, SMNVEV (reference sequence). V was pared by 4 bases and J by 1 base, with 16 bases between. The CDR3 loop spans 16 amino acids.

This sequence joins TRBV14 and TRBJ1-1; the D is unclear. Germline values: CDR1 SGHDN, CDR2 FVKESK. The V end was cut by 0 bases, the J end by 2 bases, with 7 bases between. The CDR3 consists of 14 residues. The CDR3 nucleotides read TGTGCCAGCAGCCAAGACACGGTAAACACTGAAGCTTTCTTT. This gives the protein CASSQDTVNTEAFF.

The chain links TRBV12-3 or TRBV12-4 to TRBJ1-6, with a weak D call TRBD1 (5 bases). The CDR3 sequence is 17 residues long. With 1 base removed from V and 5 bases from J, the gap between germline ends came to 15 bases. The CDR3 loop is CASSLGPGGRDNSPLHF. For the CDR3, the DNA is TGTGCCAGCAGTTTAGGGCCGGGGGGGAGGGATAATTCACCCCTCCACTTT.

There are a few counts of this clonotype. This sequence joins TRBV20-1 and TRBJ2-1, with D unresolved. V was trimmed by 5 bases and J by 0 bases, leaving 11 bases between them. This CDR3 has 14 residues. In germline, CDR1 is DFQATT, CDR2 SNEGSKA (reference sequence). CDR3 in amino acids: CSAPLHSSYNEQFF. The CDR3 bases are TGCAGTGCTCCCTTGCATAGCTCCTACAATGAGCAGTTCTTC.

The chain employs TRBV20-1 and TRBJ2-3; no firm D call. The CDR3 extends over 14 amino acids. Trimming took 1 base from V and 3 from J, leaving 11 bases between them. Germline CDR1 DFQATT, CDR2 SNEGSKA (reference sequence). CDR3 DNA sequence: TGCAGTGCTAGAGCTCCTCGGCCGACAGATACGCAGTATTTT. Its protein is CSARAPRPTDTQYF.

V and J are TRBV5-6 and TRBJ2-7; 10 bases are a match to TRBD1. Looked up from germline, CDR1 is SGHDT and CDR2 is YYEEEE. V shed 1 base, J shed 7 bases, and the junction held 17 bases outside the gene matches. The CDR3 spans 18 residues. CDR3 nucleotide sequence: TGTGCCAGCAGCTTGCCCGGGACAGGGGTTCAAGGGTACAATGAGCAGTACTTC. This encodes CASSLPGTGVQGYNEQYF. The full variable domain, with the rest looked up from reference TRBV5-6 and TRBJ2-7, is DAGVTQSPTHLIKTRGQQVTLRCSPKSGHDTVSWYQQALGQGPQFIFQYYEEEERQRGNFPDRFSGHQFPNYSSELNVNALLLGDSALYLCASSLPGTGVQGYNEQYFGPGTRLTVT.